This T cell receptor (beta chain) was captured in a study of CD8+CD57+ T cells in acquired aplastic anemia. It was genomic DNA that served as the template for profiling TCR beta VDJ and CDR3. TCRdb redid the calling of the reads with MiXCR, one entry per CDR3 protein. The sample records over 150,000 distinct CDR3 sequences, roughly 40% being singletons. The study, taken as a whole, reports: Any difference that existed in CD8+ Simpson's diversity between patients and controls was not significant.

In the case of this clonotype: Antigen specificity is unknown.

Germline CDR1 reads KGHDR; CDR2 reads SFDVKD. V gave up 8 bases and J gave up 8 bases, with 5 bases separating them. This CDR3 comprises 10 residues. Material: sorted CD4+, CD8+, or CD8+CD57+ T cells (not recorded which) from PBMCs. V and J are TRBV24-1 and TRBJ2-2; no definite D call. This receptor was taken from a human donor in good health. CDR3 region: CATKTGELFF. Here the CDR3 DNA reads TGTGCCACCAAGACAGGGGAGCTGTTTTTT.